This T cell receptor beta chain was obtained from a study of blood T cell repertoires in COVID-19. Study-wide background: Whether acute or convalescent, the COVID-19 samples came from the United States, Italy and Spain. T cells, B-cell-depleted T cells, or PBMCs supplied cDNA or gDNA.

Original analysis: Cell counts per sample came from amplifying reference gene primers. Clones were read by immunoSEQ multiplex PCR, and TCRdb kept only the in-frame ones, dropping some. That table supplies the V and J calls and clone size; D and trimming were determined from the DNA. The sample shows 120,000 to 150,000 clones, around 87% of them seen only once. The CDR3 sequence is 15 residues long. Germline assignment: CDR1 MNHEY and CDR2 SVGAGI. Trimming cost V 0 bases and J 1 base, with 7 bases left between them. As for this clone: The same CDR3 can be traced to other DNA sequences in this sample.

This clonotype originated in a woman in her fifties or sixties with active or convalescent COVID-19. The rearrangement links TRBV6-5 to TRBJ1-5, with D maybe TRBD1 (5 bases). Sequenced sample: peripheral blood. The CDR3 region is CASSYSSGSNQPQHF. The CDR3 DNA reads TGTGCCAGCAGTTACTCGTCAGGGAGCAATCAGCCCCAGCATTTT.